Below are 18 T cell receptor beta chains sequenced from a single sample in a study of T cell responses to AZD1222 COVID-19 vaccine. Measured with immunoSEQ multiplex PCR; TCRdb has only the in-frame clones, and not every one. The repertoire has around 99,000 clones, 80% to 90% of them found once; the top ten carry roughly 7%. The sequencing used peripheral blood, collected on day 0 of AZD1222 vaccination. The receptors originated from an adult in good health.

J is TRBJ2-7 and V is TRBV3-1 (or the pseudogene TRBV3-2); maybe TRBD2 (6 bases). The germline gives CDR1 LGHDT, CDR2 YNNKEL (reference sequence). V lost 6 bases and J 2 bases, leaving 14 bases between the germline ends. The CDR3 is 14 residues long. This CDR3 reads CASSPGLLAYEQYF. The CDR3 region has the DNA TGTGCCAGCAGTCCTGGACTATTGGCCTACGAGCAGTACTTC.

J is TRBJ2-3 and V is TRBV7-2, with a possible D match to TRBD2 (6 bases). The germline V gene encodes CDR1 SGHTA and CDR2 FQGNSA. CDR3 length: 18 amino acids. The germline V and J ends were trimmed by 5 bases and 3 bases, with 24 bases remaining between them. The chain's CDR3 is CASSPLVMAGGGTDTQYF. The CDR3 DNA reads as TGTGCCAGCAGCCCCTTGGTTATGGCCGGGGGAGGAACAGATACGCAGTATTTT.

This chain links TRBV30 with TRBJ2-7; D remains ambiguous. V gave up 2 bases and J gave up 2 bases, with 10 bases separating them. CDR1 and CDR2 from the germline V gene are GTSNPN and SVGIG (reference sequence). This CDR3 contains 13 residues. The CDR3 reads CAWSKSSTYEQYF. CDR3 bases: TGTGCCTGGAGTAAGTCGAGTACCTACGAGCAGTACTTC.

The chain uses TRBV7-6 and TRBJ1-3, with TRBD1 matching over 8 bases. Germline loops: CDR1 SGHVS, CDR2 FNYEAQ. With 1 base clipped from V and 2 bases from J, the junction kept 7 bases outside the gene matches. The CDR3 length is 17 residues. CDR3 in DNA: TGTGCCAGCAGCTTAGAGAGTTCAGGGGGCGCTGGAAACACCATATATTTT. It yields the protein CASSLESSGGAGNTIYF.

This CDR3 reads CASSAGTARNYGYTF. DNA for the CDR3: TGTGCCAGCAGTGCGGGGACAGCCCGAAACTATGGCTACACCTTC. The chain links TRBV27 to TRBJ1-2; 7 positions match TRBD1. The CDR3 totals 15 residues. After removal of 5 bases from V and 2 bases from J, the junction contained 8 bases not matched to a gene. Germline CDR1 reads MNHEY; CDR2 reads SMNVEV (reference sequence).

The rearrangement links TRBV7-3 to TRBJ2-2; no reliable D call. This CDR3 has 16 amino acids. Germline V gene sequence: CDR1 SGHTA, CDR2 FQGTGA. The germline V and J ends were trimmed by 2 bases and 0 bases, with 10 bases remaining between them. The CDR3 sequence: CASSLVVSANTGELFF. The CDR3 region has the DNA TGTGCCAGCAGCTTAGTAGTTTCCGCGAACACCGGGGAGCTGTTTTTT. Combining the CDR3 with reference TRBV7-3 and TRBJ2-2 gives the whole variable domain GAGVSQTPSNKVTEKGKYVELRCDPISGHTALYWYRQSLGQGPEFLIYFQGTGAADDSGLPNDRFFAVRPEGSVSTLKIQRTERGDSAVYLCASSLVVSANTGELFFGEGSRLTVL.

The CDR3 loop reads CASSTGALYEQYF. In DNA form, the CDR3 reads TGTGCCAGCAGCACAGGGGCCCTCTACGAGCAGTACTTC. The chain uses TRBV6-5 and TRBJ2-7; 7 bases are shared with TRBD1. The CDR3 runs to 13 residues. J was trimmed by 3 bases and V by 6 bases; bases with no gene match: 5. Germline V gives CDR1 MNHEY, CDR2 SVGAGI.

This chain uses TRBV18 with TRBJ2-7; TRBD2 is a possible D gene (5 bases). The CDR3 runs to 15 residues. Trimming left V 6 bases short and J 3 bases short, with 18 bases between. Germline assignment: CDR1 KGHSH and CDR2 LQKENI. The CDR3 nucleotides are TGTGCCAGCTCGCAAAGAAGCGGAGGACGCTACGAGCAGTACTTC. This gives the protein CASSQRSGGRYEQYF.

The chain is built from TRBV12-3 or TRBV12-4 and TRBJ1-3; D uncertain. The CDR3 extends over 10 amino acids. Trimming shortened V by 5 bases and J by 8 bases, and 4 bases separated the two germline ends. The CDR3 sequence is CASSGYTIYF. The DNA for the CDR3 is TGTGCCAGCAGTGGGTACACCATATATTTT.

The rearrangement joins TRBV12-3 or TRBV12-4 to TRBJ1-2, with a possible D match to TRBD1 (5 bases). CDR3 length: 13 residues. Trimming took off 6 bases at V and 8 bases at J, with 16 bases between the two ends. The CDR3 loop reads CASRRGQEGGYTF. The CDR3 nucleotides are TGTGCCAGCAGAAGGGGCCAGGAGGGGGGCTACACCTTC.

V and J are TRBV7-2 and TRBJ2-1; either TRBD1 or TRBD2 may fit D (5 bases each). V shed 6 bases and J shed 5 bases, with 20 bases lying between them. Germline values: CDR1 SGHTA, CDR2 FQGNSA. The CDR3 is 16 residues long. The CDR3 nucleotides are TGTGCCAGCAGAGGGGATCGGGGAGACTACCACAATGAGCAGTTCTTC. It yields the protein CASRGDRGDYHNEQFF.

The chain recombines TRBV6-2 or TRBV6-3 with TRBJ2-3, with a weak D call TRBD2 (6 bases). With 4 bases removed from V and 2 bases from J, the gap between germline ends came to 10 bases. This CDR3 contains 14 residues. Germline assignment: CDR1 MNHEY and CDR2 SVGEGT. CDR3 sequence (DNA): TGTGCCAGCAGTTTCGGGCGGGACACAGATACGCAGTATTTT. Its translation is CASSFGRDTDTQYF.

The chain combines TRBV20-1 with TRBJ1-6, with D tentatively TRBD1 (5 bases). Trimming took 3 bases from V and 6 from J, leaving 12 bases between them. Looked up from germline, CDR1 is DFQATT and CDR2 is SNEGSKA (reference sequence). The CDR3 runs to 14 residues. DNA for the CDR3: TGCAGTGCTAGTCGTCGGGGGACTAATTCACCCCTCCACTTT. It is translated as CSASRRGTNSPLHF.

The CDR3 DNA reads as TGTGCCAGCAGTGAAGTGGTGAACACTGAAGCTTTCTTT. The encoded protein is CASSEVVNTEAFF. This sequence joins TRBV2 and TRBJ1-1; D is unresolved. The length of the CDR3 is 13 residues. Trimming pared 1 base from V and 0 bases from J, leaving 3 bases between. Germline loops: CDR1 SNHLY, CDR2 FYNNEI. Variable domain in full (rest from reference TRBV2 and TRBJ1-1): EPEVTQTPSHQVTQMGQEVILRCVPISNHLYFYWYRQILGQKVEFLVSFYNNEISEKSEIFDDQFSVERPDGSNFTLKIRSTKLEDSAMYFCASSEVVNTEAFFGQGTRLTVV.

CDR3 coding DNA: TGTGCCAGCGCCCGACTAGCGGGAGAAGAGACCCAGTACTTC. Its translation is CASARLAGEETQYF. The rearrangement links TRBV2 to TRBJ2-5; TRBD2 matches 12 bases. CDR3 length: 14 amino acids. CDR1 SNHLY and CDR2 FYNNEI come from the germline V gene. Trimming took 8 bases from V and 3 from J; bases not matched to a gene: 4.

As DNA, the CDR3 is TGCGCCAGCAGCCCTAGGAAAGAGACCCAGTACTTC. It codes for CASSPRKETQYF. The chain combines TRBV4-3 with TRBJ2-5, with D unclear. Trimming pared 4 bases from V and 3 bases from J, leaving 6 bases between. This CDR3 comprises 12 residues. Germline-derived CDR1 and CDR2 are LGHNA and YSLEER.

V usage is TRBV2 and J usage is TRBJ2-1; 7 bases are a match to TRBD2. J gave up 8 bases and V 0 bases, and 13 bases lay outside the gene matches. The germline gives CDR1 SNHLY, CDR2 FYNNEI. The length of the CDR3 is 17 residues. The CDR3: CASSEAPTSLNLDEQFF. CDR3 nucleotides: TGTGCCAGCAGTGAAGCCCCGACTAGCCTCAACTTGGATGAGCAGTTCTTC.

This rearrangement joins TRBV5-5 to TRBJ2-6; D gene uncertain. This CDR3 is 17 amino acids long. Trimming pared 4 bases from V and 0 bases from J, leaving 14 bases between. Germline CDR1 reads SGHKS; CDR2 reads YYEKEE (reference sequence). The DNA of the CDR3 is TGTGCCAGCAGCCTCAGGCTATTGCCCTCTGGGGCCAACGTCCTGACTTTC. The encoded protein is CASSLRLLPSGANVLTF.